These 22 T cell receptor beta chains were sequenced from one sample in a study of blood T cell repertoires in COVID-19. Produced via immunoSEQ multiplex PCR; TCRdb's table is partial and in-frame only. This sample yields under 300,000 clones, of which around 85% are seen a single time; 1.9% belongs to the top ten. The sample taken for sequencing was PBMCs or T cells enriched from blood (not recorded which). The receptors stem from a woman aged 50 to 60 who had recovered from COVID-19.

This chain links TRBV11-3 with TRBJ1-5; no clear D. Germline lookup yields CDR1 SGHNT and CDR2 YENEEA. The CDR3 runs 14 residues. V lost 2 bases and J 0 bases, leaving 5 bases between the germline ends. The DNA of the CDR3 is TGTGCCAGCAGCTTAAGGAGTAGCAATCAGCCCCAGCATTTT. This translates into CASSLRSSNQPQHF.

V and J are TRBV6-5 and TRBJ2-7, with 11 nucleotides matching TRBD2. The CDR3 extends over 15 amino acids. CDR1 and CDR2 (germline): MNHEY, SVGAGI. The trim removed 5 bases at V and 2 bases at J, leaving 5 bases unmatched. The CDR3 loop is CASSTLAGGTYEQYF. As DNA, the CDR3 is TGTGCCAGCAGTACATTAGCGGGGGGGACCTACGAGCAGTACTTC.

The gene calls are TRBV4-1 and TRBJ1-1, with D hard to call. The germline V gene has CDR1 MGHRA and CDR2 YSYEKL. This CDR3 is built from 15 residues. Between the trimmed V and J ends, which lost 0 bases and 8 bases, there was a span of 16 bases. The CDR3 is CASSQDEQVTGEAFF. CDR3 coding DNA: TGCGCCAGCAGCCAAGACGAGCAGGTGACGGGAGAAGCTTTCTTT.

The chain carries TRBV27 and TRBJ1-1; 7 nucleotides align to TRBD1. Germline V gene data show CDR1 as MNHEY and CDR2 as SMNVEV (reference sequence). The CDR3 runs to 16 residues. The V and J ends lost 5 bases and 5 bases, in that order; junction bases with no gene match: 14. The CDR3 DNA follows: TGTGCCAGCAGTATCACCGACTGGAGGGGGCGGACTGAAGCTTTCTTT. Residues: CASSITDWRGRTEAFF.

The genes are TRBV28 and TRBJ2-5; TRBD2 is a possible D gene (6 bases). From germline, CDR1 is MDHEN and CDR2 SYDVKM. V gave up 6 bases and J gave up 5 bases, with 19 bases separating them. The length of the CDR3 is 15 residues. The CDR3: CASSPLGEEGETQYF. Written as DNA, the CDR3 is TGTGCCAGCAGCCCATTAGGGGAGGAAGGTGAGACCCAGTACTTC.

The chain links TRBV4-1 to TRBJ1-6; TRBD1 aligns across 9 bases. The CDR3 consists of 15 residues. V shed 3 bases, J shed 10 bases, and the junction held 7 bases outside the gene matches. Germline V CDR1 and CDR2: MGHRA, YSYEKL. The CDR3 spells CASSQSQGAESPLHF. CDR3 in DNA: TGCGCCAGCAGCCAGTCACAGGGGGCGGAATCACCCCTCCACTTT.

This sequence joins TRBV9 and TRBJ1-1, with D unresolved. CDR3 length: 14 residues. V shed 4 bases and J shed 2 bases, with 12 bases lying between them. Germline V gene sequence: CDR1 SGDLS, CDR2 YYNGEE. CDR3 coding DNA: TGTGCCAGCAGCTTAGGAGGGTATAACACTGAAGCTTTCTTT. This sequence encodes CASSLGGYNTEAFF.

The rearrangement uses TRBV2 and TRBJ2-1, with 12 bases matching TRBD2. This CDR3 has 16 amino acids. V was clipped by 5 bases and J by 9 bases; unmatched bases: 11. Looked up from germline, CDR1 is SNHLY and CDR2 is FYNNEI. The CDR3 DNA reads TGTGCCAGCAGTCCCCAGGGGGCTAGCGGGAGGGGTGAGCAGTTCTTC. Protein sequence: CASSPQGASGRGEQFF.

This CDR3 is CASSLGGTDNQPQHF. The CDR3 region has the DNA TGTGCCAGCAGCTTAGGGGGGACTGACAATCAGCCCCAGCATTTT. J is TRBJ1-5 and V is TRBV7-9; D is possibly TRBD1 (5 bases). Germline lookup yields CDR1 SEHNR and CDR2 FQNEAQ (reference sequence). The length of the CDR3 is 15 residues. V was cut by 1 base and J by 3 bases, with 10 bases left in between.

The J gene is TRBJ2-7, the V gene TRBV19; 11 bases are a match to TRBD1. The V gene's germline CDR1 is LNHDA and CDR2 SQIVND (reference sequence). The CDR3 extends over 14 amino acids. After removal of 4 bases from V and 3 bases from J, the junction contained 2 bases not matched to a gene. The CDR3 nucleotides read TGTGCCAGTAGTAGGGGACAGGGGGTCTACGAGCAGTACTTC. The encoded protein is CASSRGQGVYEQYF.

CDR3 sequence (DNA): TGTGCCAGCAGCTTAGGGCTAGCGGCGTCTTTAGAGCAGTACTTC. Translation: CASSLGLAASLEQYF. The gene calls are TRBV7-9 and TRBJ2-7; 7 bases are a match to TRBD2. Trimming cost V 1 base and J 7 bases; bases outside gene matches: 10. The CDR3 has 15 residues. Germline CDR1 SEHNR, CDR2 FQNEAQ (reference sequence).

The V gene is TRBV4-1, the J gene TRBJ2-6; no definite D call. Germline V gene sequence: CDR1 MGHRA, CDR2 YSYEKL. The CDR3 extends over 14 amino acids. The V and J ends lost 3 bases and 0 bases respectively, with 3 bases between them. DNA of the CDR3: TGCGCCAGCAGCCACAGCTCTGGGGCCAACGTCCTGACTTTC. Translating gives CASSHSSGANVLTF.

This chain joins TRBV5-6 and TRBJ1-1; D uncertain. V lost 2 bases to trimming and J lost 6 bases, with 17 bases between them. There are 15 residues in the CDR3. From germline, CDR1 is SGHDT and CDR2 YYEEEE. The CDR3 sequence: CASSFRSLGSAEAFF. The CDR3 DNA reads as TGTGCCAGCAGCTTCAGGAGTCTGGGGAGCGCTGAAGCTTTCTTT. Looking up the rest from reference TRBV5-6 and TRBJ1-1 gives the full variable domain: DAGVTQSPTHLIKTRGQQVTLRCSPKSGHDTVSWYQQALGQGPQFIFQYYEEEERQRGNFPDRFSGHQFPNYSSELNVNALLLGDSALYLCASSFRSLGSAEAFFGQGTRLTVV.

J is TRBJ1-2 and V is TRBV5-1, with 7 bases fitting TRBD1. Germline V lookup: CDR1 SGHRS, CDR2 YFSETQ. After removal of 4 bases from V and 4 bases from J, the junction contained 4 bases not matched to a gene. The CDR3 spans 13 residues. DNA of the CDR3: TGCGCCAGCAGCCTGACAGGGCCCTATGGCTACACCTTC. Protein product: CASSLTGPYGYTF.

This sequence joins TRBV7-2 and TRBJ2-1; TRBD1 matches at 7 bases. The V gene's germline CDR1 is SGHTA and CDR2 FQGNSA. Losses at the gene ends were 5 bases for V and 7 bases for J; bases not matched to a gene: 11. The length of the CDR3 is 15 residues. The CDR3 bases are TGTGCCAGCAGCGCCGACAGGGACCTAGGGAATGAGCAGTTCTTC. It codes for CASSADRDLGNEQFF.

Here the CDR3 reads CASRPDRGRMMDEQYF. CDR3 coding DNA: TGTGCCAGCAGACCGGACAGGGGGAGAATGATGGACGAGCAGTACTTC. The rearrangement links TRBV5-4 to TRBJ2-7, with TRBD1 matching 10 bases. Germline trimming cut 5 bases from V and 5 bases from J; bases unmatched to any gene: 13. The CDR3 loop spans 16 amino acids. Germline-derived CDR1 and CDR2 are SGHNT and YYREEE (reference sequence).

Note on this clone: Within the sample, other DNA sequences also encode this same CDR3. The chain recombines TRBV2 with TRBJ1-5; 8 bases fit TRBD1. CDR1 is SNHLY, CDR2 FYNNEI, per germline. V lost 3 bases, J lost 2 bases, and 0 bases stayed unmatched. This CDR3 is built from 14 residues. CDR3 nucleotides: TGTGCCAGCAGTGAGGGACAGGGCAATCAGCCCCAGCATTTT. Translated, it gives CASSEGQGNQPQHF.

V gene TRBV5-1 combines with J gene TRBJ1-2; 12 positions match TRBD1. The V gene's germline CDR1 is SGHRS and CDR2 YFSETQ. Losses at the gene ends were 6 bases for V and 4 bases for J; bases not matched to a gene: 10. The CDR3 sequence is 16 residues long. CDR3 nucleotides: TGCGCCAGCAAGGCAGACTCGGGACAGGGGGCCTATGGCTACACCTTC. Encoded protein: CASKADSGQGAYGYTF.

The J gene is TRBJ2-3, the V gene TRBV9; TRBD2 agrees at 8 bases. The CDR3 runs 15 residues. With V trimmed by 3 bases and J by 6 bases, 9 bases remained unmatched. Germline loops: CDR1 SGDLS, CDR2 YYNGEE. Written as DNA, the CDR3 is TGTGCCAGCAGCGCCACGGGACTAGACGCGGATACGCAGTATTTT. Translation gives CASSATGLDADTQYF.

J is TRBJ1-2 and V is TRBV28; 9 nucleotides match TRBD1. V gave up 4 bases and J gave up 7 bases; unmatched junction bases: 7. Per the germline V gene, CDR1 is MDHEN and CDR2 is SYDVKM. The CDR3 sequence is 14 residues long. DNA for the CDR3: TGTGCCAGCAGTTCGGGACAGGGTCCAAGTGGCTACACCTTC. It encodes CASSSGQGPSGYTF.

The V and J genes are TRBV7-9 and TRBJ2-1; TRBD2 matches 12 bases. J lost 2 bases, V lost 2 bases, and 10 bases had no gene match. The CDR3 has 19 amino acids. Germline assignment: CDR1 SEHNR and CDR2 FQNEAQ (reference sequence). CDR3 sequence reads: CASSLTTSGRFVAYNEQFF. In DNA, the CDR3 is TGTGCCAGCAGCTTAACGACTAGCGGGAGATTTGTGGCCTACAATGAGCAGTTCTTC.

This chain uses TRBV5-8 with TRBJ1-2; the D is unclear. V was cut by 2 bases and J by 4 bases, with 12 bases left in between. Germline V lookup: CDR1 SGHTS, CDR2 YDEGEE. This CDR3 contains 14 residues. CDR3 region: CASSLSKKLYGYTF. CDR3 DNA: TGTGCCAGCAGCTTATCGAAGAAGCTCTATGGCTACACCTTC.